This T cell receptor (beta chain) was obtained from a study of blood T cell repertoires in COVID-19. V lost 0 bases to trimming and J lost 5 bases; unmatched junction nucleotides: 7. This CDR3 has 17 amino acids. Germline V gives CDR1 SGHNT, CDR2 YYREEE (reference sequence). The age range of participants was about 18 to 95 years, with residence in under 25 US areas. Original analysis: It was from reference gene primer amplification that nucleated cell counts were estimated. TCRdb's table, derived via immunoSEQ multiplex PCR, lists solely in-frame clones and lacks some. D and trimming were read from the DNA, whereas the V and J calls and clone size are those reported in that table. Of 200,000 to 300,000 clones listed, approximately 83% were seen once; the top ten hold 3.3%.

This clonotype was sampled from a woman aged 40 to 50 with acute COVID-19. The sequenced sample consisted of PBMCs or T cells enriched from blood (not recorded which). The chain is built from TRBV5-4 and TRBJ2-1; TRBD2 matches 11 bases. The CDR3 DNA is TGTGCCAGCAGCTTGGAAATAGCGGGAGGGATAAACAATGAGCAGTTCTTC. Amino acid sequence: CASSLEIAGGINNEQFF.